This TCR beta chain was identified during a study of T cell responses to AZD1222 COVID-19 vaccine. Points from the study as a whole: Most donors were white British and more were female, and clonal diversity was possibly underestimated. The number of AZD1222 recipients seropositive at baseline was only five to seven. After two AZD1222 doses, spike-specific TCR breadth and depth rose versus day 0.

The ends were cut back, 2 bases at V and 4 bases at J, with 9 bases in the middle. Germline V gene sequence: CDR1 KGHSH, CDR2 LQKENI. The CDR3 length is 14 residues. Measured with immunoSEQ multiplex PCR; TCRdb has only the in-frame clones, and not every one. The table records 130,000 or so clones, 70% to 90% of them present only once. Of note for this clone: Its antigen is not known.

This TCR came from an adult who received the MenACWY meningococcal vaccine as a control. V gene TRBV18 combines with J gene TRBJ1-5; possibly TRBD1 for D (5 bases). The material was peripheral blood, obtained 28 days after the second dose of the MenACWY control vaccine. CDR3 sequence: CASSPDRTNQPQHF. The DNA for the CDR3 is TGTGCCAGCTCACCAGACAGAACTAATCAGCCCCAGCATTTT.